This TCR beta chain emerged from a study of T cells in Graves' hyperthyroidism and ophthalmopathy. Study-level background: The blood sample was taken at first diagnosis, before treatment began.

This clonotype was found a few times. The investigators amplified TCR beta CDR3 regions from RNA transcripts. With the HTBI primer set, the TCR CDR3 went through a first round of RT-PCR. From the multiplex PCR reads, TCRdb called clonotypes with MiXCR, one entry per CDR3 protein. The top ten clones hold around 11% of a sample with approximately 520,000 distinct CDR3 sequences, approximately 25% of them seen once. The CDR3 covers 14 residues. With V trimmed by 6 bases and J by 6 bases, 9 bases remained unmatched. The V gene is TRBV12-3 or TRBV12-4, the J gene TRBJ2-5; 8 positions match TRBD1. The sequenced sample consisted of blood. This TCR derives from a woman aged 25 to 39 with Graves' ophthalmopathy. The CDR3 reads CASSTPGGVKTQYF. For the CDR3, the DNA is TGTGCCAGCAGCACGCCAGGGGGCGTAAAGACCCAGTACTTC.